One sample yielded the 29 T cell receptor beta chains listed below, sequenced in a study of blood T cell repertoires in COVID-19. Some clones are missing from TCRdb's copy, which holds only in-frame ones; the method was immunoSEQ multiplex PCR. The sample has a few hundred thousand clones; approximately 89% are singletons. Sequencing input: PBMCs or T cells enriched from blood (not recorded which). The source of these receptors is a man between 25 and 39 years old who had recovered from COVID-19.

The rearrangement links TRBV18 to TRBJ2-1; 7 bases are a match to TRBD1. There are 14 residues in the CDR3. Per the germline V gene, CDR1 is KGHSH and CDR2 is LQKENI. J lost 3 bases, V lost 6 bases, and 5 bases had no gene match. The CDR3 reads CASSRTGLYNEQFF. CDR3 in DNA: TGTGCCAGCTCCCGGACAGGACTCTACAATGAGCAGTTCTTC.

The chain uses TRBV4-2 and TRBJ2-3; 12 bases fit TRBD2. CDR3 length: 19 amino acids. Unmatched junction bases numbered 12, after V lost 0 bases and J lost 5 bases. CDR1 and CDR2 (germline): LGHNA, YNFKEQ. DNA of the CDR3: TGTGCCAGCAGCCAAGATAAGACTAGCGGGAGCTACGGTGGAGATACGCAGTATTTT. Translated: CASSQDKTSGSYGGDTQYF.

The V and J genes are TRBV28 and TRBJ2-1; 14 bases map to TRBD2. This CDR3 is built from 15 residues. Germline V gives CDR1 MDHEN, CDR2 SYDVKM. J lost 6 bases, V lost 7 bases, and 5 bases had no gene match. CDR3 residues: CASTSGLAGANEQFF. The CDR3 DNA is TGTGCCAGCACCTCGGGACTAGCGGGGGCCAATGAGCAGTTCTTC. Combining the CDR3 with reference TRBV28 and TRBJ2-1 gives the whole variable domain DVKVTQSSRYLVKRTGEKVFLECVQDMDHENMFWYRQDPGLGLRLIYFSYDVKMKEKGDIPEGYSVSREKKERFSLILESASTNQTSMYLCASTSGLAGANEQFFGPGTRLTVL.

The V call is TRBV5-4, the J call TRBJ2-1, with D possibly matching TRBD1 (6 bases). This CDR3 is built from 14 residues. Per germline, CDR1 SGHNT and CDR2 YYREEE (reference sequence). V was cut by 3 bases and J by 7 bases, with 14 bases left in between. This chain's CDR3 is CASSSLLGGNEQFF. CDR3 bases: TGTGCCAGCAGCTCACTATTAGGGGGAAATGAGCAGTTCTTC.

The V and J genes are TRBV9 and TRBJ1-5; 8 bases agree with TRBD1. Germline CDR1 is SGDLS and CDR2 is YYNGEE. The V gene end was trimmed by 4 bases and the J gene end by 3 bases; junction bases not matched to a gene: 15. The CDR3 contains 18 residues. The CDR3 here is CASSPGTGTNFYNQPQHF. CDR3 bases: TGTGCCAGCAGCCCCGGGACAGGAACTAATTTTTACAATCAGCCCCAGCATTTT.

This chain uses TRBV30 with TRBJ2-3; 12 nucleotides align to TRBD2. The CDR3 totals 14 residues. Germline values: CDR1 GTSNPN, CDR2 SVGIG (reference sequence). With 3 bases clipped from V and 4 bases from J, the junction kept 2 bases outside the gene matches. CDR3 in DNA: TGTGCCTGGAGGACTAGCGGGGGTTCAGATACGCAGTATTTT. Protein product: CAWRTSGGSDTQYF.

Remarks on this clone: This sample includes further DNA sequences coding for the same CDR3. This sequence joins TRBV7-2 and TRBJ2-5, with 10 bases identical to TRBD2. Germline V gene sequence: CDR1 SGHTA, CDR2 FQGNSA. CDR3 size: 15 residues. The J segment lost 4 bases and the V segment lost 3 bases, leaving 5 bases of the junction unmatched. Here the CDR3 DNA reads TGTGCCAGCAGCTTCCAGCGGGGGGGAGGAGAGACCCAGTACTTC. Its protein product is CASSFQRGGGETQYF. The full variable domain, with the rest looked up from reference TRBV7-2 and TRBJ2-5, is GAGVSQSPSNKVTEKGKDVELRCDPISGHTALYWYRQSLGQGLEFLIYFQGNSAPDKSGLPSDRFSAERTGGSVSTLTIQRTQQEDSAVYLCASSFQRGGGETQYFGPGTRLLVL.

The CDR3 nucleotides are TGCGCCAGCAGCCAAGGCAGGATCGACCCTAACTATGGCTACACCTTC. Its protein is CASSQGRIDPNYGYTF. The chain uses TRBV4-1 and TRBJ1-2; D is unclear. V shed 1 base and J shed 0 bases, with 12 bases lying between them. This CDR3 comprises 16 residues. The germline V gene encodes CDR1 MGHRA and CDR2 YSYEKL.

J is TRBJ1-4 and V is TRBV5-4; unclear D gene. The CDR3 extends over 14 amino acids. CDR1 is SGHNT and CDR2 is YYREEE in the germline V gene (reference sequence). Trimming shortened V by 5 bases and J by 4 bases, and 12 bases separated the two germline ends. As DNA, the CDR3 is TGTGCCAGCAGTGGCACAGTAGATAATGAAAAACTGTTTTTT. Translating gives CASSGTVDNEKLFF.

The rearrangement joins TRBV3-1 (or the pseudogene TRBV3-2) to TRBJ2-1; unclear D gene. V shed 0 bases and J shed 3 bases, with 9 bases lying between them. Germline assignment: CDR1 LGHDT and CDR2 YNNKEL (reference sequence). The CDR3 is made up of 15 amino acids. The CDR3 coding sequence is TGTGCCAGCAGCCAAGACAGGTCCCTCTACAATGAGCAGTTCTTC. This codes for CASSQDRSLYNEQFF.

The rearrangement uses TRBV5-6 and TRBJ2-7; TRBD1 aligns across 7 bases. Germline V gene sequence: CDR1 SGHDT, CDR2 YYEEEE. CDR3 size: 15 residues. V lost 4 bases, J lost 2 bases, and 9 bases stayed unmatched. CDR3 nucleotide sequence: TGTGCCAGCAGCCGGGGATGGGACAGCCCCTACGAGCAGTACTTC. Protein: CASSRGWDSPYEQYF.

This clone was seen only once. The chain uses TRBV28 and TRBJ1-5, with 12 bases aligning to TRBD1. The CDR3 extends over 17 amino acids. V trimming: 5 bases; J trimming: 7 bases; junction bases outside the gene matches: 12. In germline, CDR1 is MDHEN, CDR2 SYDVKM. The CDR3 protein is CASSLGQGAILWQPQHF. CDR3 nucleotides: TGTGCCAGCAGTCTGGGACAGGGGGCTATTCTCTGGCAGCCCCAGCATTTT. The entire variable domain, with the rest obtained from reference TRBV28 and TRBJ1-5, is as follows: DVKVTQSSRYLVKRTGEKVFLECVQDMDHENMFWYRQDPGLGLRLIYFSYDVKMKEKGDIPEGYSVSREKKERFSLILESASTNQTSMYLCASSLGQGAILWQPQHFGDGTRLSIL.

The CDR3 DNA reads as TGTGCCAGCAGCTCGGGACTCATGAACACCGGGGAGCTGTTTTTT. Residues: CASSSGLMNTGELFF. The chain joins TRBV11-2 to TRBJ2-2, with a tentative D call TRBD2 (6 bases). Germline V gene sequence: CDR1 SGHAT, CDR2 FQNNGV. V was pared by 4 bases and J by 1 base, with 10 bases between. The CDR3 is made up of 15 amino acids.

The genes are TRBV4-1 and TRBJ2-5; possibly TRBD2 for D (5 bases). Germline loops: CDR1 MGHRA, CDR2 YSYEKL. V was trimmed by 4 bases and J by 5 bases, leaving 11 bases between them. The CDR3 is made up of 13 amino acids. CDR3 region: CASSPTRGETQYF. The CDR3 DNA is TGCGCCAGCAGCCCAACACGAGGGGAGACCCAGTACTTC.

The CDR3 here is CASSPQGGPSDTQYF. Written as DNA, the CDR3 is TGTGCCAGCTCACCACAGGGGGGGCCCTCAGATACGCAGTATTTT. The V call is TRBV18, the J call TRBJ2-3, with D maybe TRBD2 (7 bases). Trimming removed 1 base at V and 4 bases at J, with 12 bases between. The length of the CDR3 is 15 residues. CDR1 KGHSH and CDR2 LQKENI come from the germline V gene. Based on the CDR3 plus reference TRBV18 and TRBJ2-3, the full variable domain is NAGVMQNPRHLVRRRGQEARLRCSPMKGHSHVYWYRQLPEEGLKFMVYLQKENIIDESGMPKERFSAEFPKEGPSILRIQQVVRGDSAAYFCASSPQGGPSDTQYFGPGTRLTVL.

This clone was picked up one time. This chain connects TRBV5-6 to TRBJ1-4; 8 bases are a match to TRBD1. The CDR3 is 15 amino acids. J gave up 7 bases and V 4 bases, and 9 bases lay outside the gene matches. Germline CDR1 and CDR2: SGHDT and YYEEEE. CDR3 DNA: TGTGCCAGCAGCCTGCGGACAGGGCGGCTTGAAAAACTGTTTTTT. Its translation is CASSLRTGRLEKLFF. Full variable domain (rest looked up from reference TRBV5-6 and TRBJ1-4): DAGVTQSPTHLIKTRGQQVTLRCSPKSGHDTVSWYQQALGQGPQFIFQYYEEEERQRGNFPDRFSGHQFPNYSSELNVNALLLGDSALYLCASSLRTGRLEKLFFGSGTQLSVL.

The chain joins TRBV6-2 or TRBV6-3 to TRBJ1-1; weak D call: TRBD1 (5 bases). Germline-derived CDR1 and CDR2 are MNHEY and SVGEGT. This CDR3 region has 15 residues. V was trimmed by 5 bases and J by 4 bases, leaving 17 bases between them. CDR3 coding DNA: TGTGCCAGCAGTAAGGTGTGGGGGGGGAGCACTGAAGCTTTCTTT. Translated: CASSKVWGGSTEAFF.

The chain employs TRBV5-1 and TRBJ2-7, with TRBD1 matching 9 bases. The CDR3 sequence is 17 residues long. J was trimmed by 3 bases and V by 0 bases; bases with no gene match: 10. Germline V CDR1 and CDR2: SGHRS, YFSETQ. CDR3 nucleotides: TGCGCCAGCAGCTTGGCGGGACAGGGTCGTCCCCTCTACGAGCAGTACTTC. Protein sequence: CASSLAGQGRPLYEQYF.

Concerning this clone itself: Since a much larger clone is just one base distant, this may be a read error. This sample includes further DNA sequences coding for the same CDR3. This rearrangement joins TRBV11-3 to TRBJ1-4, with TRBD1 identical over 7 bases. Germline V gene lookup returns CDR1 SGHNT and CDR2 YENEEA. The CDR3 spans 14 residues. The CDR3 loop is CASSLGGDSEKLFF. The DNA for the CDR3 is TGTGCCAGCAGTTTAGGAGGGGACAGTGAAAAACTGTTTTTT.

The J gene is TRBJ1-4, the V gene TRBV15, with D perhaps TRBD1 (6 bases). The CDR3 length is 15 residues. Trimming removed 0 bases from V and 8 bases from J, with 13 bases in between. Germline V gene lookup returns CDR1 LNHNV and CDR2 YYDKDF (reference sequence). The CDR3 sequence is CATSRDMGAGEKLFF. The CDR3 bases are TGTGCCACCAGCAGAGATATGGGGGCAGGGGAAAAACTGTTTTTT. Drawing the rest from reference TRBV15 and TRBJ1-4, the complete variable domain is DAMVIQNPRYQVTQFGKPVTLSCSQTLNHNVMYWYQQKSSQAPKLLFHYYDKDFNNEADTPDNFQSRRPNTSFCFLDIRSPGLGDTAMYLCATSRDMGAGEKLFFGSGTQLSVL.

The gene calls are TRBV28 and TRBJ1-5, with TRBD1 matching 7 bases. The CDR3 totals 15 residues. CDR1 is MDHEN and CDR2 is SYDVKM in the germline V gene. V lost 4 bases and J lost 3; bases outside the gene matches: 6. CDR3 sequence: CASSSTEGANQPQHF. The CDR3 nucleotides read TGTGCCAGCAGTTCGACAGAGGGGGCCAATCAGCCCCAGCATTTT.

This sequence joins TRBV7-9 and TRBJ2-6, with D possibly being TRBD2 (6 bases). The germline gives CDR1 SEHNR, CDR2 FQNEAQ (reference sequence). This CDR3 has 17 amino acids. V lost 5 bases and J lost 0, with 14 bases in between. This CDR3 reads CASSPTRGYSGANVLTF. The CDR3 coding sequence is TGTGCCAGCAGCCCCACCCGGGGGTACTCTGGGGCCAACGTCCTGACTTTC.

V usage is TRBV5-1 and J usage is TRBJ2-3; 9 positions agree with TRBD1. There are 17 residues in the CDR3. Germline assignment: CDR1 SGHRS and CDR2 YFSETQ. With V trimmed by 3 bases and J by 0 bases, 8 bases remained unmatched. The CDR3 is CASSSGTGRTSTDTQYF. For the CDR3, the DNA is TGCGCCAGCAGCTCGGGGACAGGGCGAACTAGCACAGATACGCAGTATTTT.

V and J are TRBV2 and TRBJ2-5, with TRBD2 matching over 16 bases. In germline, CDR1 is SNHLY, CDR2 FYNNEI. The CDR3 runs 17 residues. The junction had 6 bases not matched to a gene; V was cut back by 3 bases and J by 5 bases. DNA for the CDR3: TGTGCCAGCAGTGATGGGACTAGCGGGGGGGTATGGGAGACCCAGTACTTC. This codes for CASSDGTSGGVWETQYF.

J is TRBJ2-1 and V is TRBV7-9; 7 nucleotides agree with TRBD1. Germline CDR1 SEHNR, CDR2 FQNEAQ (reference sequence). The ends lost 5 bases at V and 6 bases at J; junction bases unmatched: 7. The CDR3 covers 14 residues. The chain's CDR3 is CASSPIGGRNEQFF. The CDR3 DNA sequence: TGTGCCAGCAGCCCCATAGGGGGCCGCAATGAGCAGTTCTTC.

The chain recombines TRBV29-1 with TRBJ2-5, with a possible D match to TRBD2 (7 bases). The CDR3 extends over 14 amino acids. V was shortened by 6 bases and J by 5 bases, with 19 bases between the two germline ends. CDR1 SQVTM and CDR2 ANQGSEA come from the germline V gene. The CDR3 sequence is CSVGAGGGRETQYF. For the CDR3, the DNA is TGCAGCGTCGGCGCTGGGGGGGGCAGGGAGACCCAGTACTTC.

V gene TRBV11-2 combines with J gene TRBJ1-3, with D maybe TRBD1 (6 bases). Germline V gene data show CDR1 as SGHAT and CDR2 as FQNNGV. This CDR3 comprises 17 residues. V lost 0 bases to trimming and J lost 0 bases, with 12 bases between them. The CDR3 loop is CASSLDWGGGSGNTIYF. The CDR3 DNA is TGTGCCAGCAGCTTAGATTGGGGGGGCGGCTCTGGAAACACCATATATTTT.

V and J are TRBV9 and TRBJ2-7, with TRBD2 as a possible D gene (5 bases). The V end was cut by 3 bases, the J end by 2 bases, with 15 bases between. The CDR3 length is 15 residues. Germline CDR1 is SGDLS and CDR2 is YYNGEE. CDR3 DNA: TGTGCCAGCAGCGGCCGCGGGTCGGGCACCTACGAGCAGTACTTC. Protein product: CASSGRGSGTYEQYF.

The J gene is TRBJ1-5, the V gene TRBV12-2; the table's D call of TRBD1 was not tested on the DNA. TRBV12-2 corresponds to a pseudogene. This CDR3 region has 15 residues. This chain's CDR3 is CASRSRQGAKQPQHF. The CDR3 DNA reads TGTGCAAGTCGCTCGAGACAGGGGGCGAAACAGCCCCAGCATTTT.